This T cell receptor (beta chain) is drawn from a study of OX40 agonist ivuxolimab in advanced cancers. Whole-study context: Treatment of patients was with ivuxolimab, an agonistic anti-OX40 (CD134) antibody.

TCRdb's table, derived via immunoSEQ multiplex PCR, lists solely in-frame clones and lacks some. The sample yields 120,000 or so clones, approximately 89% seen once. Sampling times: baseline, cycle 4 day 1, cycle 7 day 1. Trimming cost V 1 base and J 6 bases, with 18 bases left between them. The CDR3 is 16 residues long. The germline gives CDR1 SGHVS, CDR2 FQNEAQ. The input for sequencing was CD4+ or CD8+ T cells sorted from blood, taken in a trial of the OX40 agonist ivuxolimab. The chain combines TRBV7-8 with TRBJ1-2; maybe TRBD1 (5 bases). The clonotype originates from an adult with an advanced solid tumor such as melanoma, head and neck, liver or kidney cancer. CDR3 coding DNA: TGTGCCAGCAGCTTAGGGTGGGGGTCGCGCAGGGATGGCTACACCTTC. This encodes CASSLGWGSRRDGYTF. Filled out from reference TRBV7-8 and TRBJ1-2, the complete variable domain reads GAGVSQSPRYKVAKRGQDVALRCDPISGHVSLFWYQQALGQGPEFLTYFQNEAQLDKSGLPSDRFFAERPEGSVSTLKIQRTQQEDSAVYLCASSLGWGSRRDGYTFGSGTRLTVV.